This T cell receptor beta chain was identified in a study of blood T cell repertoires in COVID-19. As for the study in general: Sites across the United States, Italy and Spain contributed samples from acute and convalescent COVID-19. From T cells, B-cell-depleted T cells, or PBMCs came the material, which was cDNA or gDNA.

This clone has only a few counts. As originally analysed: It was from reference gene primer amplification that nucleated cell counts were estimated. Only in-frame clones appear in the TCRdb table, and some are missing; sequencing was by immunoSEQ multiplex PCR. V and J calls and clone size are as listed in that table; D and trimming were resolved from the DNA. The sample consists of around 150,000 clones, 80% of them appearing once. Donors were grouped by their self-reported clinical history. CDR1 LNHDA and CDR2 SQIVND come from the germline V gene (reference sequence). V was clipped by 6 bases and J by 4 bases, with 12 bases between them. The CDR3 sequence is 13 residues long.

Sequencing was carried out using PBMCs or T cells enriched from blood (not recorded which). The sequence was collected from a man aged 40-50 years who had recovered from COVID-19. This chain joins TRBV19 and TRBJ1-1; D perhaps matches TRBD1 (6 bases). The CDR3 DNA reads TGTGCCAGTAGCTTGGGACATTTCACTGAAGCTTTCTTT. Translating gives CASSLGHFTEAFF.